A selection of T cell receptor beta chains follows, all from one sample in a study of control samples from healthy donors and cancer patients. The assay was immunoSEQ multiplex PCR, and TCRdb's table has in-frame clones only and misses some. The sample shows over 85,000 clones, over 90% of them seen only once. What was sequenced was blood. The receptor source for this set is a woman under 40 in good health. The CDR3 runs from the conserved cysteine through the conserved F or W. A D gene is named only where the DNA matches it firmly. Expanded clones get a size class; other rows say once, few or many, or leave the size out.

>TRBJ2-3|NA|once|TRBV20-1
TGCAGTGCTCAGATCACAGATACGCAGTATTTT
CSAQITDTQYF
>TRBJ1-2|NA|NA|TRBV28
TGTGCCAGCCTTTCCGGGGTTCGTTATGGCTACACCTTC
CASLSGVRYGYTF
>TRBJ2-3|NA|NA|TRBV7-3
TGTGCCAGCAGCTTATCGGTTGGGACTAGCACAGATACGCAGTATTTT
CASSLSVGTSTDTQYF
>TRBJ1-2|TRBD1|NA|TRBV28
TGTGCCAGCAGTTCCGACAGGGAATATGGCTACACCTTC
CASSSDREYGYTF
>TRBJ1-5|NA|NA|TRBV27
TGTGCCAGCAGTTTAGGGGCAGGGACGAGGCCCCAGCATTTT
CASSLGAGTRPQHF
>TRBJ1-3|NA|NA|TRBV10-1
TGCGCCAGCAGTGGGACCTCTGGAAACACCATATATTTT
CASSGTSGNTIYF
>TRBJ1-4|NA|NA|TRBV7-2
TGTGCCAGCAGCTTAAATATGAATAATGAAAAACTGTTTTTT
CASSLNMNNEKLFF
>TRBJ1-2|NA|NA|TRBV2
TGTGCCAGCAGCGTACAGGGCAACTATGGCTACACCTTC
CASSVQGNYGYTF
>TRBJ2-5|NA|NA|TRBV19
TGTGCCAGTAGTATTTGGGGGAAGTACCAAGAGACCCAGTACTTC
CASSIWGKYQETQYF
>TRBJ2-2|TRBD2|NA|TRBV7-9
TGTGCCAGCAGCCCCCCCGGGGAGGGGAGATACACCGGGGAGCTGTTTTTT
CASSPPGEGRYTGELFF
>TRBJ2-5|NA|NA|TRBV7-2
TGTGCCAGCAGCTTAGCGGCAGCAAGGGGTGAGACCCAGTACTTC
CASSLAAARGETQYF
>TRBJ1-1|NA|NA|TRBV5-5
TGTGCCAGCAGCTTCGCATGGAACACTGAAGCTTTCTTT
CASSFAWNTEAFF
>TRBJ1-3|NA|NA|TRBV7-9
TGTGCCAGCACCCTTCGACGGGGGTCCGACTCTGGAAACACCATATATTTT
CASTLRRGSDSGNTIYF
>TRBJ2-7|NA|NA|TRBV11-3
TGTGCCAGCAGCTTAGATAGTGCAGGGGCCACCTACGAGCAGTACTTC
CASSLDSAGATYEQYF
>TRBJ1-2|NA|NA|TRBV28
TGTGCCAGCAGATGGGGGTTTGGCTACACCTTC
CASRWGFGYTF
>TRBJ1-4|TRBD1|NA|TRBV19
TGTGCCAGTAGGGGGGGACAGGGTTATGAAAAACTGTTTTTT
CASRGGQGYEKLFF
>TRBJ2-6|NA|NA|TRBV9
TGTGCCAGCAGCGTACACACAGACAGGCCTGGGGCCAACGTCCTGACTTTC
CASSVHTDRPGANVLTF
>TRBJ2-3|TRBD2|NA|TRBV10-3
TGTGCCATCAGTGAGTCTTGGACTAGCGGGAGGGGCACAGATACGCAGTATTTT
CAISESWTSGRGTDTQYF
>TRBJ2-5|NA|NA|TRBV3-1/TRBV3-2
TGTGCCAGCAGCCGACCTGAGGGCCGCTCAGATCAAGAGACCCAGTACTTC
CASSRPEGRSDQETQYF
>TRBJ1-6|NA|NA|TRBV13
TGTGCCAGCAGCTTAGAAGGGGGGAACTCCTATAATTCACCCCTCCACTTT
CASSLEGGNSYNSPLHF
>TRBJ2-6|NA|few|TRBV3-1/TRBV3-2
TGTGCCAGCACCCTGACCGCGTCTTTGTTTTTGAACTCTGGGGCCAACGTCCTGACTTTC
CASTLTASLFLNSGANVLTF
>TRBJ1-2|NA|NA|TRBV29-1
TGCAGCGTTGAAACGGGAAAGGGCTATGGCTACACCTTC
CSVETGKGYGYTF
>TRBJ2-7|NA|NA|TRBV27
TGTGCCAGCAGTTTATCCCGGTTAGGGGGCTCCTACGAGCAGTACTTC
CASSLSRLGGSYEQYF
>TRBJ2-1|NA|NA|TRBV13
TGTGCCAGCAGCTTGTGGAACTCCTACAATGAGCAGTTCTTC
CASSLWNSYNEQFF
>TRBJ2-2|TRBD1|NA|TRBV7-8
TGTGCCAGCAGCATAGGGACAGGGGGGCGGCTGTTTTTT
CASSIGTGGRLFF
>TRBJ2-5|TRBD2|NA|TRBV10-1
TGCGCCAGCACTCCTCGGGCGCGACTAGCGAGAGGGGATTGGGAGACCCAGTACTTC
CASTPRARLARGDWETQYF
>TRBJ1-5|NA|NA|TRBV6-5
TGTGCCAGCAGTTACTCGAGGGATCAGCCCCAGCATTTT
CASSYSRDQPQHF
>TRBJ1-2|TRBD1|NA|TRBV24-1
TGTGCCACCAGAGACAGGGGCGGCTACACCTTC
CATRDRGGYTF
>TRBJ1-2|TRBD1|NA|TRBV6-5
TGTGCCAGCAGCTGGGACAGCCGGGATGGCTACACCTTC
CASSWDSRDGYTF
>TRBJ2-1|NA|NA|TRBV11-1
TGTGCCAGCAGCTTACAGCGGAGCTCCTACAATGAGCAGTTCTTC
CASSLQRSSYNEQFF
>TRBJ1-5|NA|NA|TRBV19
TGTGCCAGTGGACCGATGATGTTCGGCAATCAGCCCCAGCATTTT
CASGPMMFGNQPQHF
>TRBJ2-5|TRBD1|NA|TRBV18
TGTGCCAGCTCACCAGGTTCGGGGCAAACAGGGGGAGAGACCCAGTACTTC
CASSPGSGQTGGETQYF
>TRBJ1-1|NA|NA|TRBV27
TGTGCCAGCAGTCAAGGGACCGTAAGAAAGACTGAAGCTTTCTTT
CASSQGTVRKTEAFF
>TRBJ2-2|NA|NA|TRBV11-3
TGTGCCAGCAGCTTAGTCCCCTCTCCAGAAGTGGGTCCCGGGGAGCTGTTTTTT
CASSLVPSPEVGPGELFF
>TRBJ2-1|TRBD2|NA|TRBV7-3
TGTGCCAGCAGCTCGGGACTAGGCCTGGGCTATGAGCAGTTCTTC
CASSSGLGLGYEQFF
>TRBJ1-4|TRBD1|NA|TRBV6-5
TGTGCCCTACAGGGGGCTGGTACTAATGAAAAACTGTTTTTT
CALQGAGTNEKLFF
>TRBJ1-2|NA|NA|TRBV30
TGTGCCTGGAGTGGGCTTCTGGGGCTAGTCGGTGGCTACACCTTC
CAWSGLLGLVGGYTF
>TRBJ2-2|NA|NA|TRBV27
TGTGCCAGCAGTTTCTTGGGGGCCGGGGAGCTGTTTTTT
CASSFLGAGELFF
>TRBJ1-1|NA|NA|TRBV7-9
TGTGCCAGCAGCCCCACCTCCACTGAAGCTTTCTTT
CASSPTSTEAFF
>TRBJ2-1|NA|NA|TRBV11-3
TGTGCGACCAAGAGAGAGGGGGTTTACAATGAGCAGTTCTTC
CATKREGVYNEQFF
>TRBJ1-5|NA|NA|TRBV6-1
TGTGCCAGCAGTGACGCGGTGGAAGGCAATCAGCCCCAGCATTTT
CASSDAVEGNQPQHF
>TRBJ1-4|NA|NA|TRBV28
TGTGCCAGCGGATATGATAATGAAAAACTGTTTTTT
CASGYDNEKLFF
>TRBJ2-7|TRBD2|NA|TRBV28
TGTGCCAGCAGTCTGTCCCTTTGGGAGGGAGGATTATACGAGCAGTACTTC
CASSLSLWEGGLYEQYF
>TRBJ1-4|NA|NA|TRBV4-1
TGCGCCAGCAGCCATTTACAGGGACTAAATGAAAAACTGTTTTTT
CASSHLQGLNEKLFF
>TRBJ2-3|NA|NA|TRBV5-6
TGTGCCAGCAGCTTGCTAGACCCGGGATGGGGAGATACGCAGTATTTT
CASSLLDPGWGDTQYF
>TRBJ1-1|NA|NA|TRBV24-1
TGTGCCACCTCCTCGGGGGAGCTGAACACTGAAGCTTTCTTT
CATSSGELNTEAFF
>TRBJ2-5|TRBD1|NA|TRBV5-1
TGCGCCAGCAGCTTGGGGGGACAGGGTGCCGAGACCCAGTACTTC
CASSLGGQGAETQYF
>TRBJ1-6|NA|NA|TRBV29-1
TGCAGCGTATCGGACGGTAATTCACCCCTCCACTTT
CSVSDGNSPLHF
>TRBJ1-1|NA|NA|TRBV9
TGTGCCAGCAGCGTCGGGGACACTGAAGCTTTCTTT
CASSVGDTEAFF
>TRBJ2-1|TRBD1|NA|TRBV11-2
TGTGCCAGCAGCTTATCTTTCACAGGGGGCAATGAGCAGTTCTTC
CASSLSFTGGNEQFF
>TRBJ2-5|TRBD1|NA|TRBV6-1
TGTGCCAGCAGTGATGCCGGGACAGGGCGGGCCCAGTACTTC
CASSDAGTGRAQYF
>TRBJ1-2|TRBD1|once|TRBV5-4
TGTGCCAGCAGCACTCGACAGGGGGCTGGGTATGGCTACACCTTC
CASSTRQGAGYGYTF
>TRBJ1-5|NA|NA|TRBV12-2
TGTGCAAGTCGCTTAGCCCCGGTCCAGCCCCAGCATTTT
CASRLAPVQPQHF
>TRBJ2-3|NA|NA|TRBV9
TGTGCCAGCAGCGCCCTCTCTAGCGAGTCCACAGATACGCAGTATTTT
CASSALSSESTDTQYF
>TRBJ1-2|NA|NA|TRBV7-9
TGTGCCAGCAGCTGGATCGACAGTACGAGGGGCTACACCTTC
CASSWIDSTRGYTF